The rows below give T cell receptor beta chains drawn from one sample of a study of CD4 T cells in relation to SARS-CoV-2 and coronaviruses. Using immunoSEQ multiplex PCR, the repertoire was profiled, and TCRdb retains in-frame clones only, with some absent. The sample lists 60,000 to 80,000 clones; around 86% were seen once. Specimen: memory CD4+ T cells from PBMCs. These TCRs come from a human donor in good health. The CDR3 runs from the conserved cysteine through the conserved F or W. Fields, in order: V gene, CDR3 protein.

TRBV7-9	CASSTTGTSGRARMWNEQFF
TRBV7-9	CASSLVSEAFF
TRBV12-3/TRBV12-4	CASSLIREQYF
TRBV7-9	CASSLGLAGAGQETQYF
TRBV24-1	CATSDWSSNQPQHF
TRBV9	CASRRLAGEDTQYF
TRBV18	CASSPPGAYNEKLFF
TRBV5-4	CASSLGYGNTEAFF
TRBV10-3	CAISRGVNNSPLHF
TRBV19	CASSIAGSYNEQFF
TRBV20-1	CSAPPRGTQYF
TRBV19	CASSERTEVDGYTF
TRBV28	CASSLRDSPLHF
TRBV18	CASSPGGHEKLFF
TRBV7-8	CASSLIGQNYEQYF
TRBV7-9	CASSLAGNTEAFF
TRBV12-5	CASGLGAGQGTEAFF
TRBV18	CASSPNGFPGETQYF
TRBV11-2	CASSRSGQLENSPLHF
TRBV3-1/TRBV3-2	CASSQLDRDTEAFF
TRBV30	CAWSVGYTEAFF
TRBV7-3	CASSLAGAEGEAFF
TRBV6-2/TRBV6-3	CASSYPGGPYGYTF
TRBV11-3	CASSRRTSGAYEQYF
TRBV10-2	CATTGHGGSSSTDTQYF
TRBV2	CASSAGLRVGTQYF
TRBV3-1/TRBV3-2	CASSQRAENEQFF
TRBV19	CASSTGFGRSYEQYF
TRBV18	CASSPQQREGETQYF
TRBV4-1	CASSQDVRLAEIMDFNEQFF
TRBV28	CASSLRGYNSPLHF
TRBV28	CASSFSGGGAYEQYF
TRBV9	CASSDLRQGRTEAFF
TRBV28	CASLTGTGASGANVLTF
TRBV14	CASSVQPGPYEQYF
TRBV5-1	CASSSISQDTQYF
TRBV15	CATSRHLQETQYF
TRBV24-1	CATSDDGLAGGTDTQYF
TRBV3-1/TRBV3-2	CASRRGGNAEAFF
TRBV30	CAWRVPGAVDEAFF
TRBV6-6	CASRRALNRATNEKLFF
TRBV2	CASSEMTGVNSPLHF
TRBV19	CASSRDRLSPGELFF
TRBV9	CASSVGSTGIEKLFF
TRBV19	CASRDPQGPGAQYF